Sequencing of this T cell receptor beta chain was carried out in a study of T cells expressing NK-cell markers. Germline lookup yields CDR1 MNHEY and CDR2 SVGAGI. The CDR3 length is 15 residues. Each CDR3 protein gets one entry in TCRdb, which reprocessed the 5' RACE reads and gives no DNA. The sample totals some 390,000 distinct CDR3 sequences. The source material was blood T cells: a sorted CD56 or NKG2C T cell subset, CD4+ or CD8+ T cells, or bulk PBMC T cells (not recorded which). This chain connects TRBV6-5 to TRBJ1-1. This TCR derives from a woman between 45 and 65 years old in good health. The CDR3 spells CASSAKGRGNTEAFF.